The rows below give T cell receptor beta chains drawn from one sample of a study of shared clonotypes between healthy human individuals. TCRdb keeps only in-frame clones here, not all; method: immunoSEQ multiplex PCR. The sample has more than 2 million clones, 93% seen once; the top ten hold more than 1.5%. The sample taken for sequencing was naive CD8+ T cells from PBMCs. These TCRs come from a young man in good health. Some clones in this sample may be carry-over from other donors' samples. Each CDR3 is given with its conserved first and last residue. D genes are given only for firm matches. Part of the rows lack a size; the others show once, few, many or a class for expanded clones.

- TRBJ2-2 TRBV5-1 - CASSPPSVGAANTGELFF TGCGCCAGCAGCCCACCCTCTGTCGGGGCGGCGAACACCGGGGAGCTGTTTTTT
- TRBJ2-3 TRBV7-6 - CASSRREAWADTQYF TGTGCCAGCAGCCGTCGAGAGGCATGGGCAGATACGCAGTATTTT
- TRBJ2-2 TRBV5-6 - CASRVDGGELFF TGTGCCAGCAGAGTCGATGGCGGGGAGCTGTTTTTT
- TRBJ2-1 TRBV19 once CASSIGGLEQFF TGTGCCAGTAGTATAGGGGGGCTGGAGCAGTTCTTC
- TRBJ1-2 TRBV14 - CASSQVTGNYGYTF TGTGCCAGCAGCCAAGTTACTGGAAACTATGGCTACACCTTC
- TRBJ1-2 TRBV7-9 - CASSLARDYGYTF TGTGCCAGCAGCTTAGCGCGAGACTATGGCTACACCTTC
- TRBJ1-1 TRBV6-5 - CASSSGDGNTEAFF TGTGCCAGCAGTTCCGGAGACGGGAACACTGAAGCTTTCTTT
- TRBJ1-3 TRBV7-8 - CASSSAAYSSGNTIYF TGTGCCAGCAGCTCTGCTGCTTACTCCTCTGGAAACACCATATATTTT
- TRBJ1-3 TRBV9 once CASSGAPPTSGNTIYF TGTGCCAGCAGCGGAGCCCCGCCAACCTCTGGAAACACCATATATTTT
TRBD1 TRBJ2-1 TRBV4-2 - CASSQEEDRGSYNEQFF TGTGCCAGCAGCCAAGAGGAGGACAGGGGATCCTACAATGAGCAGTTCTTC
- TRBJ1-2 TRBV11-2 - CASSLELGLYGYTF TGTGCCAGCAGCTTAGAATTAGGGCTCTATGGCTACACCTTC
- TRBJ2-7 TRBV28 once CASSFGELNEQYF TGTGCCAGCAGTTTCGGGGAATTGAACGAGCAGTACTTC
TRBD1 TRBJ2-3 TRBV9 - CASSRRGQGTDTQYF TGTGCCAGCAGCCGTAGGGGGCAGGGCACAGATACGCAGTATTTT
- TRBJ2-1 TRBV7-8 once CASSLVYEQFF TGTGCCAGCAGCTTAGTATATGAGCAGTTCTTC
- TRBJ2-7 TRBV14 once CASSQSWSPLGQYF TGTGCCAGCAGCCAGTCTTGGTCCCCCCTCGGGCAGTACTTC
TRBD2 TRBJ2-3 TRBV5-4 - CASSQAGEGPDTQYF TGTGCCAGCAGCCAAGCGGGAGAGGGGCCAGATACGCAGTATTTT
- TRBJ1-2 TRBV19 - CASSSWAQRDHGYTF TGTGCCAGTAGTTCCTGGGCCCAACGCGACCATGGCTACACCTTC
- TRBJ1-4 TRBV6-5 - CASSYDGLTNEKLFF TGTGCCAGCAGTTATGACGGGTTAACTAATGAAAAACTGTTTTTT
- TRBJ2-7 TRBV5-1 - CASSTGTDPGGEQYF TGCGCCAGCAGCACCGGGACAGACCCTGGGGGGGAGCAGTACTTC
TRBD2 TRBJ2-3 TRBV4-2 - CASSQVGPGLAGNTDTQYF TGTGCCAGCAGCCAAGTGGGGCCGGGACTAGCGGGGAACACAGATACGCAGTATTTT
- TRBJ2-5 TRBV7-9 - CASSLSVEDVETQYF TGTGCCAGCAGCTTATCCGTTGAGGATGTGGAGACCCAGTACTTC
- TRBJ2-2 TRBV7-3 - CASSLVQDNTGELFF TGTGCCAGCAGCTTAGTACAGGACAACACCGGGGAGCTGTTTTTT
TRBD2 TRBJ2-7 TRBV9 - CASSEVAGAIYEQYF TGTGCCAGCAGCGAGGTAGCGGGAGCTATCTACGAGCAGTACTTC
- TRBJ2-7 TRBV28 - CASSYRGQQYEQYF TGTGCCAGCAGTTACCGAGGACAGCAATACGAGCAGTACTTC
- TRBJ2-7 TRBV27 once CASSPRTPYYEQYF TGTGCCAGCAGCCCCCGGACCCCATACTACGAGCAGTACTTC
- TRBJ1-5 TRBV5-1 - CASSQGPGPYSNQPQHF TGCGCCAGCAGCCAAGGGCCGGGCCCTTATAGCAATCAGCCCCAGCATTTT
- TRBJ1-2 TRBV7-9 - CASSNPEQGPLNYGYTF TGTGCCAGCAGCAACCCGGAACAGGGCCCTCTTAACTATGGCTACACCTTC
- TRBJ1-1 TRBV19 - CASSMGREENTEAFF TGTGCCAGTAGTATGGGGAGGGAGGAAAACACTGAAGCTTTCTTT
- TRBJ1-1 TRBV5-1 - CASSLGLTEAFF TGCGCCAGCAGCTTGGGCCTCACTGAAGCTTTCTTT
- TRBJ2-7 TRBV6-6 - CASSFPQQGNYEQYF TGTGCCAGCAGTTTCCCTCAACAGGGTAACTACGAGCAGTACTTC
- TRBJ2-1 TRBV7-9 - CASSGGSYNEQFF TGTGCCAGCAGCGGAGGGTCCTACAATGAGCAGTTCTTC
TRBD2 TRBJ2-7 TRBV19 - CASSIRGESYEQYF TGTGCCAGTAGTATTCGGGGGGAGTCCTACGAGCAGTACTTC